This TCR beta chain stems from a study of CD8 T cells in ankylosing spondylitis. The table lists this clonotype with many counts. TCRdb reprocessed the 5' RACE reads with MiXCR, giving one entry per CDR3 protein. Seen here are under 55,000 distinct CDR3 sequences, 7.4% observed once, and the top ten hold 8% to 9.5%. In germline, CDR1 is SGHDT, CDR2 YYEEEE. There are 14 residues in the CDR3. The V and J ends lost 4 bases and 5 bases, in that order; junction bases with no gene match: 6. The source of this sequence is a female donor with ankylosing spondylitis or in good health (not recorded which). Sequenced sample: blood, either unsorted or a sorted T cell fraction (not recorded which). V is TRBV5-6 and J is TRBJ2-1; 7 bases are shared with TRBD2. CDR3 region: CASSNWGGNNEQFF. For the CDR3, the DNA is TGTGCCAGCAGCAATTGGGGGGGGAACAATGAGCAGTTCTTC.